This record concerns one T cell receptor beta chain sequence. This clonotype was counted many times. What this receptor recognizes is not known. Base qualities are missing; no much larger clone stands one base away. The data derive from a study of spatial heterogeneity in lung cancer (dated by TCRdb to the late 2010s). A note on the overall study: Beta-chain transcripts were consistently detected in greater numbers than alpha-chain transcripts, which likely reflects a higher abundance of beta-chain transcripts. In tumor regions, TCR transcript counts showed a strong correlation with a T cell transcriptional module score from matched bulk RNA-seq. In the raw uncorrected reads, each unique combination of TCR and UMI appeared more than ten times on average. TCR alpha and beta repertoires were quantitatively compared across multiple tumor regions, matched nontumor lung and blood in non-small cell lung cancer. Nonsynonymous mutation counts, determined by whole-exome sequencing of tumor tissue, were related to features of the TCR repertoire. At surgery, hundreds of tumor regions, 63 to 70 matched nontumor lung samples and 56 PBMC samples were TCR-sequenced for both alpha and beta chains.

Receptor amplification or capture employed 5' RACE. Sequencing was performed on a NextSeq 500. In the TCR library protocol, a unique molecular identifier was attached to each TCR cDNA molecule so that PCR and sequencing errors could be corrected. Concerning the study's data processing: TCR identification, UMI-based error correction and CDR3 extraction were all carried out with Decombinator tools. Expanded TCRs were defined as those above a frequency of 2 per 1,000, corresponding to the top 1% of the tumor frequency distribution. Expanded tumor TCRs statistically deemed absent (corrected P<0.05) from at least one tumor region were classed as regional, and all other expanded tumor TCRs were classed as ubiquitous. Each repertoire was subsampled 100 times to 5,000 TCRs, after which Renyi diversity was computed with the R vegan package. CDR3 similarity networks were built from amino acid triplet string-kernel similarity, with CDR3s being connected when pairwise similarity was above 0.82. TCRdb's own reprocessing of the public reads used fastp at Q25 and MiXCR and kept productive beta chains. Every distinct CDR3 protein forms one entry, paired with its most common genes and DNA. These V and J calls originate from TCRdb's pipeline instead of the authors' own analysis. The sample data list some 97,000 distinct CDR3 sequences, and about 4.6% of these were observed just once. The ten largest clones add up to approximately 21% of the sample.

What the time point label conveys for this sample: sample taken at primary tumor resection. Donors were about 70 patients with early-stage, untreated non-small cell lung cancer from the lung TRACERx cohort. TCR sequencing used whole RNA extracted from tumor and nontumor lung tissue, or from cryopreserved PBMC samples, without cell sorting. A patient was chosen for TCR sequencing only when enough RNA was available from at least two tumor regions. Tumor and adjacent nontumor lung specimens were reviewed by a lung pathologist before selection. General findings and caveats noted by the study authors: Counts of ubiquitous and regional expanded TCRs correlated with counts of ubiquitous and regional nonsynonymous mutations, respectively. Additional single-cell paired TCR alpha and beta sequencing was considered necessary to confirm, at a functional level, the hypothesis that regional TCRs recognize regional mutations. A correlation was observed between the number of expanded intratumoral alpha and beta TCRs and the tumor nonsynonymous mutation count. Estimated TCR-seq coverage of tumor T cells was only 7% to 8.5% for alpha chains and approximately 12% for beta chains.

From its cysteine to its phenylalanine, the CDR3 spans 14 amino acids. Only CDR3 DNA is held: 42 bases, read in frame from base 1. Ends trimmed: V by 2 bases, J by 5 bases; bases unmatched to a gene: 2. Here the chain combines TRBV12-3 or TRBV12-4 and TRBJ2-1; 8 bases in the middle match TRBD2. The TCR comes from a male donor with early-stage non-small cell lung cancer. Sequenced here: lung tumor tissue, sampled at surgery. CDR3 region: CASSLLAGNNEQFF. The DNA is as follows: TGTGCCAGCAGTTTACTAGCGGGTAACAATGAGCAGTTCTTC.